One sample yielded the 14 T cell receptor beta chains listed below, sequenced in a study of response to subunit inactivated influenza vaccine. TCRdb re-derived calls from the RT-PCR reads in MiXCR, one entry per CDR3 protein. The data contain 150,000 to 200,000 distinct CDR3 sequences, roughly 12% of them singletons. This sample was shared with a second study, whose subject was T cells expressing NK-cell markers. That work states: For TCR beta, cDNA was produced by 5'RACE template switching with UMIs.

Here the sequenced sample was CD8+ T cells sorted from PBMCs, taken 11 to 12 days after vaccination. The receptors stem from a man in his fifties or sixties who received an inactivated influenza vaccine.

J is TRBJ1-4 and V is TRBV12-3 or TRBV12-4; 8 bases align to TRBD1. Unmatched junction bases numbered 2, after V lost 6 bases and J lost 2 bases. The CDR3 length is 14 residues. The CDR3 nucleotides are TGTGCCAGCAGCAGGGACAGGACTAATGAAAAACTGTTTTTT. Its protein is CASSRDRTNEKLFF.

This chain links TRBV24-1 with TRBJ2-6, with 8 bases identical to TRBD1. Germline V CDR1 and CDR2: KGHDR, SFDVKD. The CDR3 runs to 15 residues. V lost 6 bases, J lost 2 bases, and 2 bases stayed unmatched. The CDR3 is CATSLRGPGANVLTF. The DNA of the CDR3 is TGTGCCACCAGTCTCAGGGGGCCTGGGGCCAACGTCCTGACTTTC.

The chain combines TRBV28 with TRBJ2-7; D may be TRBD1 (6 bases). CDR1 MDHEN and CDR2 SYDVKM come from the germline V gene. This CDR3 region has 17 residues. The germline V and J ends were trimmed by 5 bases and 4 bases, with 24 bases remaining between them. CDR3 coding DNA: TGTGCCAGCAGTCCTCAGGGGCGGCTAGGGGCCTGGTACGAGCAGTACTTC. Its translation: CASSPQGRLGAWYEQYF.

The chain combines TRBV29-1 with TRBJ2-3; D gene uncertain. V lost 8 bases to trimming and J lost 4 bases, with 16 bases between them. Per the germline V gene, CDR1 is SQVTM and CDR2 is ANQGSEA. This CDR3 has 13 residues. The CDR3 is CSSDAPFPDTQYF. CDR3 DNA: TGCAGCTCTGATGCGCCATTCCCAGATACGCAGTATTTT.

This clonotype was counted ten times or more. This rearrangement joins TRBV5-1 to TRBJ2-3; 10 nucleotides agree with TRBD2. CDR1 and CDR2 from the germline V gene are SGHRS and YFSETQ. The CDR3 length is 18 residues. Trimming took 0 bases from V and 1 from J; bases not matched to a gene: 8. The CDR3 here is CASSLAPLAGPGTDTQYF. In DNA form, the CDR3 reads TGCGCCAGCAGCTTGGCCCCACTAGCGGGACCCGGCACAGATACGCAGTATTTT.

This rearrangement joins TRBV7-9 to TRBJ2-7; D is undetermined. V was clipped by 1 base and J by 2 bases, with 15 bases between them. CDR1 SEHNR and CDR2 FQNEAQ come from the germline V gene (reference sequence). The CDR3 totals 16 residues. The CDR3 region is CASSLGFGDRTYEQYF. In nucleotides, the CDR3 is TGTGCCAGCAGCTTAGGTTTTGGTGACCGCACCTACGAGCAGTACTTC.

This clonotype appeared a few times. The J gene is TRBJ2-7, the V gene TRBV4-1; tentative D call: TRBD2 (6 bases). Germline V gene sequence: CDR1 MGHRA, CDR2 YSYEKL. The germline V and J ends were trimmed by 0 bases and 4 bases, with 16 bases remaining between them. There are 16 residues in the CDR3. The CDR3 region is CASSQDGRRRGYEQYF. CDR3 nucleotides: TGCGCCAGCAGCCAAGATGGCCGGCGGAGGGGTTACGAGCAGTACTTC.

J is TRBJ2-2 and V is TRBV7-8; TRBD2 agrees at 9 bases. The CDR3 length is 15 residues. With V trimmed by 4 bases and J by 4 bases, 4 bases remained unmatched. Per the germline V gene, CDR1 is SGHVS and CDR2 is FQNEAQ. The CDR3 nucleotides read TGTGCCAGCAGCTCGCGGGGGGGCCTCACCGGGGAGCTGTTTTTT. Protein product: CASSSRGGLTGELFF. The full variable domain, rest sourced from reference TRBV7-8 and TRBJ2-2, is GAGVSQSPRYKVAKRGQDVALRCDPISGHVSLFWYQQALGQGPEFLTYFQNEAQLDKSGLPSDRFFAERPEGSVSTLKIQRTQQEDSAVYLCASSSRGGLTGELFFGEGSRLTVL.

This clonotype has more than one count but fewer than ten. The chain has TRBV10-3 and TRBJ2-4, with D perhaps being TRBD1 or TRBD2 (5 bases each). The V gene's germline CDR1 is ENHRY and CDR2 SYGVKD. Trimming pared 0 bases from V and 1 base from J, leaving 10 bases between. This CDR3 is 16 amino acids long. The CDR3 bases are TGTGCCATCAGTGAGTCAGGGACCGGGGCCAAAAACATTCAGTACTTC. Translation: CAISESGTGAKNIQYF.

The CDR3 nucleotides read TGTGCCCTGCTCGTAGAGACCCAGTACTTC. It translates to CALLVETQYF. The chain combines TRBV6-4 with TRBJ2-5; no definite D call. The CDR3 spans 10 residues. The V gene lost 11 bases and the J gene lost 4 bases, with 8 bases spanning the gap. Per the germline V gene, CDR1 is MRHNA and CDR2 is SNTAGT.

This clonotype was picked up one time. This chain uses TRBV6-1 with TRBJ2-7; D perhaps matches TRBD1 (7 bases). Germline loops: CDR1 MNHNS, CDR2 SASEGT. This CDR3 is built from 16 residues. V shed 6 bases and J shed 2 bases, with 20 bases lying between them. The CDR3 reads CASSSLEARGAYEQYF. The CDR3 bases are TGTGCCAGCAGCTCCCTAGAGGCCAGGGGGGCCTACGAGCAGTACTTC.

A few counts support this clonotype. This chain joins TRBV6-6 and TRBJ1-1, with unresolved D. Germline CDR1 is MNHNY and CDR2 is SVGAGI (reference sequence). The V end lost 0 bases, the J end lost 8 bases, and 10 bases lay between the germline ends. The CDR3 runs 13 residues. In nucleotides, the CDR3 is TGTGCCAGCAGTTACTCGAGGGCGGGAGAAGCTTTCTTT. Amino acids: CASSYSRAGEAFF.

This clonotype was seen at least ten times. J is TRBJ1-1 and V is TRBV15; D remains unclear. The CDR3 length is 12 residues. Per germline, CDR1 LNHNV and CDR2 YYDKDF (reference sequence). V was pared by 3 bases and J by 1 base, with 3 bases between. This CDR3 is CATSRENTEAFF. The DNA of the CDR3 is TGTGCCACCAGCAGGGAGAACACTGAAGCTTTCTTT.

At least ten counts were recorded for this clonotype. This rearrangement joins TRBV12-3 or TRBV12-4 to TRBJ1-5; 9 positions agree with TRBD1. The trim removed 4 bases at V and 2 bases at J, leaving 3 bases unmatched. There are 15 residues in the CDR3. CDR3 protein: CASSSQGARNQPQHF. CDR3 DNA sequence: TGTGCCAGCAGTTCACAGGGGGCGCGCAATCAGCCCCAGCATTTT.